This T cell receptor (beta chain) was documented in a study of shared clonotypes between healthy human individuals. All of the donors resided in Nashville, Tennessee, and each was a Caucasian adult. Germline CDR1 is LNHNV and CDR2 is YYDKDF (reference sequence). This CDR3 comprises 15 residues. Genomic DNA of each subset was evenly split across several immunoSEQ plates. With ten immunoSEQ deep assay plates, unsorted PBMC DNA underwent sequencing. Sequencing was performed with immunoSEQ multiplex PCR; in TCRdb, only in-frame clones are kept and a portion is missing. The sample carries 75,000 to 100,000 clones, less than 50% recorded once.

The chain recombines TRBV15 with TRBJ2-7; D unresolved. The last part of the DNA fits TRBJ2-5 better; the J call may be wrong. The TCR comes from a woman in her 40s in good health. Some clones in this sample may be carry-over from other donors' samples. Sequencing was carried out using PBMCs. The CDR3 DNA follows: TGTGCCACCAGCAGAGGGAAGAGGTACCAAGAGACCCAGTACTTC. It codes for CATSRGKRYQETQYF.